The sequence of this T cell receptor beta chain was determined in a study of OX40 agonist ivuxolimab in advanced cancers. Sequencing used immunoSEQ multiplex PCR; TCRdb keeps in-frame clones, though not all of them. The sample carries 6,000 to 6,500 clones, 70% recorded once. Germline CDR1 MNHNS, CDR2 SASEGT. V dropped 4 bases and J dropped 3; count of bases not matched to a gene: 5. This CDR3 has 14 amino acids. The starting material was CD4+ or CD8+ T cells sorted from blood, obtained in a trial of the OX40 agonist ivuxolimab. The sequence was obtained from an adult with an advanced solid tumor such as melanoma, head and neck, liver or kidney cancer. The genes are TRBV6-1 and TRBJ2-7; 8 positions match TRBD1. CDR3 in DNA: TGTGCCAGCAGTGCGTTAGGACAGGGCTACGAGCAGTACTTC. The encoded protein is CASSALGQGYEQYF.